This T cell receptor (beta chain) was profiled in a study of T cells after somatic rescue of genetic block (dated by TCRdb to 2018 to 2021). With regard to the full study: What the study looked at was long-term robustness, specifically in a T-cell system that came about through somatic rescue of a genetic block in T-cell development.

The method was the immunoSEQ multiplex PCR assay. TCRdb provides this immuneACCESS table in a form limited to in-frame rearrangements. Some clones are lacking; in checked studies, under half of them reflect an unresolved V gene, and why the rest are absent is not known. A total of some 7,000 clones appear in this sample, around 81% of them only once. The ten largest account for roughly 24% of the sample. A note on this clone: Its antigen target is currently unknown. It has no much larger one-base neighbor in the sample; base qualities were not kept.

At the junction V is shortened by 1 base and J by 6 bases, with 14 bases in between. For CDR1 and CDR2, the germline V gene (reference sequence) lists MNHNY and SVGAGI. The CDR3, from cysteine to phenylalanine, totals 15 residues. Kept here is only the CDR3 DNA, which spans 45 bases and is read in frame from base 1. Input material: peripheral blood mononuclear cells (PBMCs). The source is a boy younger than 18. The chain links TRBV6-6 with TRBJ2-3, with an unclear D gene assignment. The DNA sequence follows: TGTGCCAGCAGTTACTACCGGGCCTCCCCGGATACGCAGTATTTT. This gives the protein CASSYYRASPDTQYF.